The following is a T cell receptor beta chain sequence with its context. Its antigen remains unidentified. Compared with germline, one end of the junction differs, possibly owing to a read error. In the ViraFEST assay, antigen-specific CD4+ clonotypes were identified by expansion after peptide-pool stimulation. Cells that had been cultured for roughly ten days were the source of isolated CD4+ T cells. SARS-CoV-2 infection was confirmed by PCR in the person between March and December 2020. The data derive from a study of vaccination effects on CD4 cells after COVID-19. Germline V gene sequence: CDR1 MNHNS, CDR2 SASEGT. This CDR3 is built from 17 residues. Profiling relied on immunoSEQ multiplex PCR, and the TCRdb table lists in-frame clones only, not all of them. The data hold around 26,000 clones, with 78% observed a single time.

This sequence was found in a human donor who had a prior SARS-CoV-2 infection. The sequenced sample was CD4+ T cells from PBMCs cultured with HCoV-NL63 spike peptides, obtained before COVID-19 vaccination. The rearrangement links TRBV6-1 to TRBJ2-3; 9 bases line up with TRBD2. CDR3 region: CASSEYAGGPTTVTQYF. In DNA, the CDR3 is TGTGCCAGCAGTGAATATGCGGGAGGGCCTACAACAGTTACGCAGTATTTT.